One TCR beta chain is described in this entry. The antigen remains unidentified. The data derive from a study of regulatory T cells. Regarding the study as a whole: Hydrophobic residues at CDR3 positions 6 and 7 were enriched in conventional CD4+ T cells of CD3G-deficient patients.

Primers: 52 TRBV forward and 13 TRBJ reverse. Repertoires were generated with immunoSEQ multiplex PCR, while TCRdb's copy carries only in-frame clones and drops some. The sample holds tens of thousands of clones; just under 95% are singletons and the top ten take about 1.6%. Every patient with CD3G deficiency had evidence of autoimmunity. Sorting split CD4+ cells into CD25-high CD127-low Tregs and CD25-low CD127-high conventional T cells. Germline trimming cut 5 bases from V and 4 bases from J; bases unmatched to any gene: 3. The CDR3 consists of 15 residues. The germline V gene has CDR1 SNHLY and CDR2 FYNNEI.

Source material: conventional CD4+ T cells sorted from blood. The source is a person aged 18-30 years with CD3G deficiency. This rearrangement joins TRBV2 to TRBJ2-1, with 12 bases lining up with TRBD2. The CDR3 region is CASSPLAGGYNEQFF. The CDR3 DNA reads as TGTGCCAGCAGTCCCCTAGCGGGGGGGTACAATGAGCAGTTCTTC.